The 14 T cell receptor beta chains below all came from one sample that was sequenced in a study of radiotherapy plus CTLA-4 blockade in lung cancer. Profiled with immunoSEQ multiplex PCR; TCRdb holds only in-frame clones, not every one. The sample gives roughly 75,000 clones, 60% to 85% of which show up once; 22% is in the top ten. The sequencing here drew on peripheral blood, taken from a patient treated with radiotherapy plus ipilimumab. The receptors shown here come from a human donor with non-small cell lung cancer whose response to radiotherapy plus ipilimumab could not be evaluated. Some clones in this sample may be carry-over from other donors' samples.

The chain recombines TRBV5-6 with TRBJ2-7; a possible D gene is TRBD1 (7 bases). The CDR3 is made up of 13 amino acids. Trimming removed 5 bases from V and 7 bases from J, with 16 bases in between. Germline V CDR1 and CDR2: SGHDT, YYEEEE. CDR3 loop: CASRFGQGGEQYF. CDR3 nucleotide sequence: TGTGCCAGCAGGTTCGGGCAGGGGGGTGAGCAGTACTTC. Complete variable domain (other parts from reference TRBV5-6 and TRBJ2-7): DAGVTQSPTHLIKTRGQQVTLRCSPKSGHDTVSWYQQALGQGPQFIFQYYEEEERQRGNFPDRFSGHQFPNYSSELNVNALLLGDSALYLCASRFGQGGEQYFGPGTRLTVT.

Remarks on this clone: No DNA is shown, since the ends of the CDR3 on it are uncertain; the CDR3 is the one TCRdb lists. CDR3 in amino acids: CASRPYNCGDTSNTGELFF. The chain links TRBV21-1 to TRBJ2-2; the D segment call TRBD2 is taken from the table without a DNA check. TRBV21-1 is designated a pseudogene. The CDR3 is 19 amino acids in total, end residues counted.

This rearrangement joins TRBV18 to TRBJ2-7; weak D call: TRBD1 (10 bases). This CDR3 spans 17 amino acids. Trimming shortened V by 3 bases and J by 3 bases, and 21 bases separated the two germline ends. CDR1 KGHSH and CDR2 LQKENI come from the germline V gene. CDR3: CASSPRGGGTGVYEQYF. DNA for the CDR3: TGTGCCAGCTCACCGCGCGGGGGGGGGACAGGGGTCTACGAGCAGTACTTC.

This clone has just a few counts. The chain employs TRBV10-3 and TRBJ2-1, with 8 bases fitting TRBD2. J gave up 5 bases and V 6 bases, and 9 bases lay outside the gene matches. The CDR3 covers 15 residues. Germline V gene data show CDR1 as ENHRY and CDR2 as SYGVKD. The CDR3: CAISQARGGHNEQFF. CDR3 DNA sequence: TGTGCCATCAGCCAGGCTCGGGGGGGCCACAATGAGCAGTTCTTC.

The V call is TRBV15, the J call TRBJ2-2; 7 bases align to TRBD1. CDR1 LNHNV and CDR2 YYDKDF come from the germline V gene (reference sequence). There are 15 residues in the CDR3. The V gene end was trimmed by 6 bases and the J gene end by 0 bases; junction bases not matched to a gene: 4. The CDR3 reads CATRVDRTNTGELFF. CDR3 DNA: TGTGCCACCAGGGTGGACAGGACGAACACCGGGGAGCTGTTTTTT.

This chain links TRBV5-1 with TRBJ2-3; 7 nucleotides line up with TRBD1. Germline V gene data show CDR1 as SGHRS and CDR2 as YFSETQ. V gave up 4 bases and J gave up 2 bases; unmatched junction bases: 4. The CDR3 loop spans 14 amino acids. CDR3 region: CASSQGGNTDTQYF. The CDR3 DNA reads TGCGCCAGCAGCCAAGGGGGCAACACAGATACGCAGTATTTT.

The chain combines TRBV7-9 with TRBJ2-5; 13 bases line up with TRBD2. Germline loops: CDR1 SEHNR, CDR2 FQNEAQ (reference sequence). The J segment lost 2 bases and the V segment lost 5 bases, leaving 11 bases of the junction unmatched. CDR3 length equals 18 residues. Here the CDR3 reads CASSPTSGGARGQETQYF. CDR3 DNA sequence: TGTGCCAGCAGCCCTACTAGCGGGGGGGCCCGGGGGCAAGAGACCCAGTACTTC.

The CDR3 spells CASSIEAGSYNEQFF. CDR3 in DNA: TGTGCCAGTAGTATAGAAGCAGGCTCCTACAATGAGCAGTTCTTC. The rearrangement joins TRBV19 to TRBJ2-1; D uncertain. Germline CDR1 reads LNHDA; CDR2 reads SQIVND (reference sequence). Trimming shortened V by 0 bases and J by 0 bases, and 6 bases separated the two germline ends. The CDR3 spans 15 residues.

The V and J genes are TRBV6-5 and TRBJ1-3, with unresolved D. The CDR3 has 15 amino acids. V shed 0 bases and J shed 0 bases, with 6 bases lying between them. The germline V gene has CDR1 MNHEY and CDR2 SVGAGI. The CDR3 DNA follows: TGTGCCAGCAGTTACTCAGAGGGCTCTGGAAACACCATATATTTT. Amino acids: CASSYSEGSGNTIYF.

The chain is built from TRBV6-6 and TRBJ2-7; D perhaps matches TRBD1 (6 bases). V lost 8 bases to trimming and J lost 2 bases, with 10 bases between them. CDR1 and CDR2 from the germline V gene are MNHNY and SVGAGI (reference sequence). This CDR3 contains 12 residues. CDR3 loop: CASADRTYEQYF. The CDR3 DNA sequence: TGTGCCAGCGCCGACAGGACCTACGAGCAGTACTTC.

The CDR3 DNA is TGTGCCAGCAGCTTAACAGGGACCCTGAACACTGAAGCTTTCTTT. This translates into CASSLTGTLNTEAFF. This chain connects TRBV7-9 to TRBJ1-1, with a possible D match to TRBD1 (6 bases). V lost 2 bases and J lost 0, with 10 bases in between. Germline V gene sequence: CDR1 SEHNR, CDR2 FQNEAQ (reference sequence). CDR3 length: 15 amino acids.

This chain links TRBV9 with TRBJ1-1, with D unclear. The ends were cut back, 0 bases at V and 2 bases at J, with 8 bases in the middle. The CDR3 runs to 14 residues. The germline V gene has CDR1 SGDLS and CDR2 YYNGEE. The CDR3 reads CASSVGRFNTEAFF. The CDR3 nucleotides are TGTGCCAGCAGCGTAGGTAGATTTAACACTGAAGCTTTCTTT. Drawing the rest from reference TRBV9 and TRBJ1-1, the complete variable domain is DSGVTQTPKHLITATGQRVTLRCSPRSGDLSVYWYQQSLDQGLQFLIQYYNGEERAKGNILERFSAQQFPDLHSELNLSSLELGDSALYFCASSVGRFNTEAFFGQGTRLTVV.

As DNA, the CDR3 is TGTGCCAGCAGCACTCGAGACAGAAATTACTACGAGCAGTACTTC. Translating it yields CASSTRDRNYYEQYF. This chain connects TRBV5-4 to TRBJ2-7; perhaps TRBD1 as D (5 bases). V lost 4 bases to trimming and J lost 3 bases, with 17 bases between them. Germline values: CDR1 SGHNT, CDR2 YYREEE (reference sequence). CDR3 length equals 15 residues.

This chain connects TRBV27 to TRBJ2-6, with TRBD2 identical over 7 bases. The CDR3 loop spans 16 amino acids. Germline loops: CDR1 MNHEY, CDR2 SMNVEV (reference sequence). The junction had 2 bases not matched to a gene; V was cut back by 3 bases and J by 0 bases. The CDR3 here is CASSFGGTSGANVLTF. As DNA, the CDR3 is TGTGCCAGCAGTTTCGGGGGGACCTCTGGGGCCAACGTCCTGACTTTC.